Presented here are 15 T cell receptor beta chains from one specimen sequenced in a study of blood T cell repertoires in COVID-19 (dated by TCRdb to 2020 to 2022). The protocol used for the library was the immunoSEQ multiplex PCR assay. Held by TCRdb, this immuneACCESS table contains in-frame sequences only and omits some clones. Under half of the omission traces to an unresolved V gene where checked; the cause of the rest is unknown. The sample table holds 160,000 or so clones, of which approximately 84% were seen once. Around 1.3% of the sample is in the top ten clones. Sequencing input: PBMCs or T cells enriched from blood (not recorded which). The receptors here all came from a human donor with acute COVID-19. The donor label of this sample is uncertain.

As concerns this clone: At one end the junction does not follow the germline gene, possibly because of a read error. As DNA, the CDR3 is TGTGCCAGCAGCTCGGGCCAAGGGGAAAAAGGACGCTTC. It encodes CASSSGQGEKGRF. The rearrangement joins TRBV5-8 to TRBJ1-2, with TRBD1 as a possible D gene (5 bases). The CDR3 sequence is 13 residues long. Per the germline V gene, CDR1 is SGHTS and CDR2 is YDEGEE.

The chain uses TRBV7-9 and TRBJ1-1; D is unclear. Trimming pared 1 base from V and 3 bases from J, leaving 12 bases between. CDR1 and CDR2 (germline): SEHNR, FQNEAQ (reference sequence). This CDR3 region has 15 residues. Here the CDR3 reads CASSLGVAGHTEAFF. Written as DNA, the CDR3 is TGTGCCAGCAGCTTAGGCGTAGCCGGCCACACTGAAGCTTTCTTT.

This clone was counted between two and nine times. The chain carries TRBV27 and TRBJ1-4; 10 bases map to TRBD1. The CDR3 has 14 amino acids. J gave up 11 bases and V 5 bases, and 8 bases lay outside the gene matches. Germline values: CDR1 MNHEY, CDR2 SMNVEV (reference sequence). The CDR3 coding sequence is TGTGCCAGCAGTCCTGGGACAGGGGTGGTTAAACTGTTTTTT. Translation gives CASSPGTGVVKLFF.

The V gene is TRBV7-8, the J gene TRBJ1-1; D might be TRBD1 (6 bases). Germline V gives CDR1 SGHVS, CDR2 FQNEAQ. V was trimmed by 1 base and J by 0 bases, leaving 15 bases between them. The CDR3 contains 17 residues. The chain's CDR3 is CASSLGTVNLLNTEAFF. The CDR3, as DNA: TGTGCCAGCAGCTTAGGGACAGTAAATCTGCTGAACACTGAAGCTTTCTTT.

A remark on this clone: Other nucleotide sequences from this sample produce the same CDR3. The CDR3 spells CSVGGDYGYTF. CDR3 in DNA: TGCAGCGTGGGGGGGGACTATGGCTACACCTTC. The chain has TRBV29-1 and TRBJ1-2; TRBD1 is a possible D gene (5 bases). Trimming cost V 6 bases and J 3 bases, with 8 bases left between them. Germline V gene data show CDR1 as SQVTM and CDR2 as ANQGSEA. CDR3 length: 11 amino acids.

CDR3 sequence: CASSYSKGQTYEQYF. The CDR3 DNA reads TGTGCCAGCAGTTACTCGAAGGGACAGACCTACGAGCAGTACTTC. This rearrangement joins TRBV6-2 or TRBV6-3 to TRBJ2-7; 7 nucleotides line up with TRBD1. The germline CDR1 and CDR2 sequences are MNHEY and SVGEGT. This CDR3 is 15 amino acids long. V lost 0 bases, J lost 2 bases, and 4 bases stayed unmatched.

The chain uses TRBV12-5 and TRBJ1-1, with 9 bases lining up with TRBD1. The CDR3 is 14 residues long. Germline V gene sequence: CDR1 LGHNT, CDR2 FRNRAP. The V segment lost 2 bases and the J segment 6 bases; nucleotides outside the gene matches: 4. This CDR3 reads CASGLRGQGSEAFF. The CDR3 nucleotides are TGTGCTAGTGGTTTGAGGGGACAGGGCTCTGAAGCTTTCTTT.

The chain combines TRBV2 with TRBJ1-6; maybe TRBD1 (6 bases). CDR3 length equals 15 residues. Germline V lookup: CDR1 SNHLY, CDR2 FYNNEI. V was cut by 3 bases and J by 7 bases, with 13 bases left in between. The CDR3 DNA reads as TGTGCCAGCAGTGATTGGACAGTGAGAAATTCACCCCTCCACTTT. Protein product: CASSDWTVRNSPLHF.

The CDR3 region is CASSLGGRKLFF. The CDR3 DNA follows: TGTGCCAGCAGCCTCGGGGGGCGGAAACTGTTTTTT. V gene TRBV12-3 or TRBV12-4 combines with J gene TRBJ1-4, with D maybe TRBD1 (6 bases). This CDR3 has 12 amino acids. The ends were cut back, 6 bases at V and 11 bases at J, with 13 bases in the middle.

V gene TRBV3-1 (or the pseudogene TRBV3-2) combines with J gene TRBJ1-1; TRBD1 is a possible D gene (6 bases). The germline CDR1 and CDR2 sequences are LGHDT and YNNKEL (reference sequence). The CDR3 is made up of 17 amino acids. V shed 0 bases and J shed 1 base, with 15 bases lying between them. CDR3 nucleotide sequence: TGTGCCAGCAGCCAAGAAACAGGGTGGGTAAGGAACACTGAAGCTTTCTTT. Encoded protein: CASSQETGWVRNTEAFF.

J is TRBJ2-5 and V is TRBV12-3 or TRBV12-4, with D tentatively TRBD2 (7 bases). V was shortened by 2 bases and J by 5 bases, with 9 bases between the two germline ends. CDR3 length: 13 residues. The CDR3 DNA reads TGTGCCAGCAGTTTAAGGGGGGGCGAGACCCAGTACTTC. Translating it yields CASSLRGGETQYF.

The rearrangement links TRBV30 to TRBJ2-7; tentatively, D is TRBD2 (7 bases). The CDR3 has 15 amino acids. V shed 5 bases and J shed 6 bases, with 23 bases lying between them. CDR1 and CDR2 from the germline V gene are GTSNPN and SVGIG (reference sequence). The CDR3 DNA reads TGTGCCTGGGGAGCGGGACACCTCTCTATGGCCGAGCAGTACTTC. Its protein is CAWGAGHLSMAEQYF.

The CDR3 loop reads CATSVAGGDRGQVGELFF. In nucleotides, the CDR3 is TGTGCCACCAGTGTGGCCGGGGGGGACAGGGGGCAAGTCGGGGAGCTGTTTTTT. The V call is TRBV24-1, the J call TRBJ2-2; 12 bases are a match to TRBD1. Germline V lookup: CDR1 KGHDR, CDR2 SFDVKD. The length of the CDR3 is 18 residues. Losses at the gene ends were 5 bases for V and 7 bases for J; bases not matched to a gene: 13.

This chain joins TRBV5-6 and TRBJ2-2; 7 positions agree with TRBD1. Germline V gene data show CDR1 as SGHDT and CDR2 as YYEEEE. The trim removed 2 bases at V and 4 bases at J, leaving 8 bases unmatched. The CDR3 is made up of 16 amino acids. CDR3 sequence (DNA): TGTGCCAGCAGCTTCTATCGACAGGGCTCCACCGGGGAGCTGTTTTTT. Amino acids: CASSFYRQGSTGELFF. Full variable domain (remainder filled in from reference TRBV5-6 and TRBJ2-2): DAGVTQSPTHLIKTRGQQVTLRCSPKSGHDTVSWYQQALGQGPQFIFQYYEEEERQRGNFPDRFSGHQFPNYSSELNVNALLLGDSALYLCASSFYRQGSTGELFFGEGSRLTVL.

CDR3 region: CASSAGVPSYNEQFF. The DNA of the CDR3 is TGTGCCAGCAGCGCAGGGGTCCCCTCCTACAATGAGCAGTTCTTC. The V gene is TRBV7-9, the J gene TRBJ2-1; TRBD1 might be the D (6 bases). Trimming took off 5 bases at V and 0 bases at J, with 11 bases between the two ends. The germline V gene has CDR1 SEHNR and CDR2 FQNEAQ (reference sequence). The CDR3 has 15 amino acids.